The T cell receptor (beta chain) under discussion was sequenced for a study of T-cell memory formation after mild COVID-19. Constant-segment primers were used for 5'RACE, and the resulting TCR alpha and TCR beta cDNA libraries carried sample barcodes and UMIs. MiXCR, applied by TCRdb to the 5' RACE reads, yields one record per CDR3 protein. The sample includes about 400,000 distinct CDR3 sequences, about 22% seen only once; the top ten take around 14%. As for this clonotype: Its specificity is not known.

The CDR3 extends over 15 amino acids. The V gene lost 1 base and the J gene lost 7 bases, with 19 bases spanning the gap. The V gene's germline CDR1 is DFQATT and CDR2 SNEGSKA (reference sequence). General observations from the study: Prior to infection, memory already included some responding clones, suggesting cross-reactive memory joined. Balance between CD4 and CD8 was seen in clones contracting day 15 to 85, and a CD4+ lean was seen in later expanders. CM and EM subsets held most contracting CD4+ clones; EMRA held CD8+ ones.

The sample consisted of PBMCs or a T cell subset sorted from them (not recorded which). The chain recombines TRBV20-1 with TRBJ1-2; TRBD1 might be the D (6 bases). The clonotype was recovered from an adult woman who had mild COVID-19 (a few samples of this study predate the infection). Cell type and time point are not known. CDR3 region: CSARVAGGRLGGYTF. CDR3 in DNA: TGCAGTGCTAGAGTAGCCGGGGGCCGCTTAGGTGGCTACACCTTC.